The present T cell receptor beta chain was sequenced within a study of blood T cell repertoires in COVID-19. Study details: The analysed material was cDNA or gDNA that came from T cells, B-cell-depleted T cells, or PBMCs.

Recruited during active infection, patients (from Seattle) were subsequently followed longitudinally. Repertoires were generated with immunoSEQ multiplex PCR, while TCRdb's copy carries only in-frame clones and drops some. The sample includes around 120,000 clones, around 89% seen only once; the top ten take around 4.1%. Looked up from germline, CDR1 is LNHDA and CDR2 is SQIVND (reference sequence). The CDR3 is made up of 15 amino acids. V gave up 3 bases and J gave up 2 bases; unmatched junction bases: 5. The chain is built from TRBV19 and TRBJ2-7; 9 bases are a match to TRBD1. The sequence derives from a woman aged 60-70 years with COVID-19, enrolled during active disease. Specimen: peripheral blood. CDR3 region: CASSMGQGRAYEQYF. The CDR3 DNA reads as TGTGCCAGTAGTATGGGACAGGGACGGGCCTACGAGCAGTACTTC.